A selection of T cell receptor beta chains follows, all from one sample in a study of T cells in pancreatic ductal adenocarcinoma. Measured with immunoSEQ multiplex PCR; TCRdb has only the in-frame clones, and not every one. This sample has approximately 19,000 clones, with around nine tenths found just once. The specimen was PBMCs. All receptors come from a human donor with pancreatic ductal adenocarcinoma. CDR3s include the opening cysteine and the closing phenylalanine or tryptophan. D genes are given only for firm matches. For some rows the clone size is stated as once, few or many, or as a class when expanded; others skip it.

D	V	size	J	DNA	CDR3
NA	TRBV6-6	few	TRBJ1-2	TGTGCCAGCAGTTACGGTCGGGCGGGGAACTATGGCTACACCTTC	CASSYGRAGNYGYTF
TRBD1	TRBV2	NA	TRBJ2-7	TGTGCCAGCAGGGACAGGGGAAACGAGCAGTACTTC	CASRDRGNEQYF
NA	TRBV7-9	NA	TRBJ1-2	TGTGCCAGCAGCCCTGGGGCTTCCTATGGCTACACCTTC	CASSPGASYGYTF
TRBD1	TRBV7-8	NA	TRBJ1-2	TGTGCCAGCAGCGGGAGGACAGGGGATTCTGGCTACACCTTC	CASSGRTGDSGYTF
TRBD2	TRBV7-9	NA	TRBJ2-3	TGTGCCAGCAGCTCGGGACTAGCGGGGGGCACAGATACGCAGTATTTT	CASSSGLAGGTDTQYF
TRBD2	TRBV4-2	NA	TRBJ2-7	TGTGCCAGCAGCCAAGATCAAGGCGGGGGGGCCTACGAGCAGTACTTC	CASSQDQGGGAYEQYF
TRBD1	TRBV28	NA	TRBJ1-4	TGTGCCAGCAGTCGGTCAGGGGGAGCGCCGCGAAAACTGTTTTTT	CASSRSGGAPRKLFF
TRBD1	TRBV2	NA	TRBJ2-7	TGTGCCAGCGGGACAGGGACCAACGACGAGCAGTACTTC	CASGTGTNDEQYF
TRBD2	TRBV5-1	NA	TRBJ2-3	TGCGCCAGCAGCTATCCTCAAGCGGGGCCAACGGAGGATACGCAGTATTTT	CASSYPQAGPTEDTQYF
TRBD1	TRBV7-9	once	TRBJ1-6	TGTGCCAGCAGCCCGGAGGGGGCACGTTCACCCCTCCACTTT	CASSPEGARSPLHF
NA	TRBV9	NA	TRBJ2-7	TGTGCCAGCAGCGTACAGGAACAGAGCTCCTACGAGCAGTACTTC	CASSVQEQSSYEQYF
NA	TRBV7-9	once	TRBJ2-3	TGTGCCAGCAGCTTAGATATGGATACGCAGTATTTT	CASSLDMDTQYF
NA	TRBV4-2	NA	TRBJ1-5	TGTGCCAGCAGCCAGGGGGACACCGGTCAGCCCCAGCATTTT	CASSQGDTGQPQHF
NA	TRBV30	once	TRBJ2-2	TGTGCCTGGAGTCTGGACAGCGGGGAGCTGTTTTTT	CAWSLDSGELFF
TRBD1	TRBV7-8	NA	TRBJ2-7	TGTGCCAGCAGCTTAAGGTCCCCCTCAGGGGGTAGTTACGAGCAGTACTTC	CASSLRSPSGGSYEQYF
NA	TRBV19	once	TRBJ2-6	TGTGCCAGTAGTATCCAGGGTGTCTCTGGGGCCAACGTCCTGACTTTC	CASSIQGVSGANVLTF
TRBD1	TRBV27	NA	TRBJ2-3	TGTGCCAGCAGCCGACAGGGGAGCACAGATACGCAGTATTTT	CASSRQGSTDTQYF
NA	TRBV6-5	NA	TRBJ2-7	TGTGCCAGCAGTTACCGGGAAAGCTACGAGCAGTACTTC	CASSYRESYEQYF
TRBD2	TRBV28	NA	TRBJ2-3	TGTGCCAGCAGTTTGGGCGGGGGTTACACAGATACGCAGTATTTT	CASSLGGGYTDTQYF
TRBD1	TRBV7-9	NA	TRBJ1-6	TGTGCCAGCAGCAAGACAGGGTTGGGTTCACCCCTCCACTTT	CASSKTGLGSPLHF
NA	TRBV27	once	TRBJ1-6	TGTGCCAGCGTGAGCTCCTATAATTCACCCCTCCACTTT	CASVSSYNSPLHF
TRBD1	TRBV18	NA	TRBJ2-6	TGTGCCAGCTCTCCTTACCCTGGACAGGGGAGCTCTGGGGCCAACGTCCTGACTTTC	CASSPYPGQGSSGANVLTF
TRBD1	TRBV5-4	NA	TRBJ2-1	TGTGCCAGCAGCTTGAAGGGGGCGGGCGAGCAGTTCTTC	CASSLKGAGEQFF
TRBD1	TRBV7-8	NA	TRBJ1-5	TGTGCCAGCAGCCCAACCTCCTGGACAGGGAGCAATCAGCCCCAGCATTTT	CASSPTSWTGSNQPQHF
NA	TRBV19	NA	TRBJ1-5	TGTGCCAGTAGCCAGGAGAACGCGGGGGGGTTTCAGCCCCAGCATTTT	CASSQENAGGFQPQHF
TRBD2	TRBV7-3	NA	TRBJ2-6	TGTGCCAGCAGCCCTGGACTAGCCGGGGCCAACGTCCTGACTTTC	CASSPGLAGANVLTF
TRBD1	TRBV6-5	NA	TRBJ1-2	TGTGCCAGCAGTTATACAGGGGCTGGCTACACCTTC	CASSYTGAGYTF
TRBD1	TRBV25-1	NA	TRBJ2-7	TGTGCCAGCAGGGAAGACAGGGGTAGGTCCTACGAGCAGTACTTC	CASREDRGRSYEQYF
TRBD1	TRBV5-4	NA	TRBJ1-1	TGTGCCAGCAGCAACAGGGGATTGAACACTGAAGCTTTCTTT	CASSNRGLNTEAFF
TRBD1	TRBV4-3	NA	TRBJ1-2	TGCGCCAGCAGCCAAGGGACCGGGACAGCCATCGATGGCTACACCTTC	CASSQGTGTAIDGYTF
NA	TRBV5-1	NA	TRBJ1-6	TGCGCCAGCAGCCATCCGGAGGACAATTCACCCCTCCACTTT	CASSHPEDNSPLHF
NA	TRBV6-6	NA	TRBJ2-1	TGTGCCAGCAGGGAAGCGGTCTGGAAGTTCTTC	CASREAVWKFF
NA	TRBV2	NA	TRBJ2-7	TGTGCCAGCTCCAGGACTCACTCCTACGAGCAGTACTTC	CASSRTHSYEQYF
NA	TRBV6-5	NA	TRBJ2-7	TGTGCCAGCAGCACAATAAGACAGATCTACGAGCAGTACTTC	CASSTIRQIYEQYF
TRBD1	TRBV5-4	NA	TRBJ1-2	TGTGCCAGCAGCCCGTGGGACAGGGGCAGGGACTATGGCTACACCTTC	CASSPWDRGRDYGYTF
NA	TRBV9	NA	TRBJ1-5	TGTGCCAGCAGCGTAGAGGCAGGACAGCCCCAGCATTTT	CASSVEAGQPQHF